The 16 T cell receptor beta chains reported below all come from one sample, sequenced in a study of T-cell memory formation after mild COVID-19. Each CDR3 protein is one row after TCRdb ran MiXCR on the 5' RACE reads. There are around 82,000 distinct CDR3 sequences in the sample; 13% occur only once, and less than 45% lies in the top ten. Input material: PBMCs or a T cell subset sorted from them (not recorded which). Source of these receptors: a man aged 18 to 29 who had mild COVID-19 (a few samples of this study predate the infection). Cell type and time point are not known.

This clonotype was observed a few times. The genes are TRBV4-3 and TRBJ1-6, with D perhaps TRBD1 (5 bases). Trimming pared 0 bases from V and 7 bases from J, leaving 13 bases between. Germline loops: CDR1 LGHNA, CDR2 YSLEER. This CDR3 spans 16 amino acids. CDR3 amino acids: CASSQDPGTQNSPLHF. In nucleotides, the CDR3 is TGCGCCAGCAGCCAAGATCCGGGGACCCAAAATTCACCCCTCCACTTT.

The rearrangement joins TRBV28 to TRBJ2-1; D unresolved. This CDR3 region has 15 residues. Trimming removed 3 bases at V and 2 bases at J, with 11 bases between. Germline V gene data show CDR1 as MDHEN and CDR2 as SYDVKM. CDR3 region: CASSFRADPYNEQFF. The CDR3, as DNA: TGTGCCAGCAGTTTTCGCGCCGACCCCTACAATGAGCAGTTCTTC.

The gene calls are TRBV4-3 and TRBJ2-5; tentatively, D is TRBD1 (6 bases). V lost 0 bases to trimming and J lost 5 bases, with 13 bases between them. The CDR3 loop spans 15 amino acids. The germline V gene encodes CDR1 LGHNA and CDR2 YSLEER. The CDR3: CASSQDPPGDETQYF. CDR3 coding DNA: TGCGCCAGCAGCCAAGATCCGCCAGGGGATGAGACCCAGTACTTC.

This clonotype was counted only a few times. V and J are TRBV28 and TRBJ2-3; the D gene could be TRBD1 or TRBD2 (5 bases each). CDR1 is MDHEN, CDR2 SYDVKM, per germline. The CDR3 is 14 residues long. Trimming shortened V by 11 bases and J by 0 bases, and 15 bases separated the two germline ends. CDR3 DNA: TGTGCCGGTTTCCGGGACGTTAGCACAGATACGCAGTATTTT. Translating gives CAGFRDVSTDTQYF.

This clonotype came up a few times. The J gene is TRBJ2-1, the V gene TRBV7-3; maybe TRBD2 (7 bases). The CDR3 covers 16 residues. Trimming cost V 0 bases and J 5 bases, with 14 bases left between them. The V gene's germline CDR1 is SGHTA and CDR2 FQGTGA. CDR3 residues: CASSLTLAGANNEQFF. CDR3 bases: TGTGCCAGCAGCTTAACACTGGCGGGGGCCAACAATGAGCAGTTCTTC.

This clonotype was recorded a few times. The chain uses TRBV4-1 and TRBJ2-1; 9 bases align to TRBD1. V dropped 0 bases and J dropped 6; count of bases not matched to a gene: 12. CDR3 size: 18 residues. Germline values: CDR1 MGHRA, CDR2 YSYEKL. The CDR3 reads CASSQDFWDREAGNEQFF. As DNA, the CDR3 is TGCGCCAGCAGCCAAGATTTTTGGGACAGGGAGGCGGGCAATGAGCAGTTCTTC.

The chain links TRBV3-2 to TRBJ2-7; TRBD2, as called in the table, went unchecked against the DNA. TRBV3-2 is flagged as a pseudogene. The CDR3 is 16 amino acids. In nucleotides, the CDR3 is TGTGCCAGCAGCCAAGGTCTAGCGGGGGCCCTCTACGAGCAGTACGTC. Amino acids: CASSQGLAGALYEQYV.

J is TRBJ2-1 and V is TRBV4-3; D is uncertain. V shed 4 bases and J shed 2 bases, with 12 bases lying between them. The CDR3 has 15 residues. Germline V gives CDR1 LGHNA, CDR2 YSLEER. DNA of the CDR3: TGCGCCAGCAGCCCCGGGCCCGAGCCCTACAATGAGCAGTTCTTC. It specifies CASSPGPEPYNEQFF.

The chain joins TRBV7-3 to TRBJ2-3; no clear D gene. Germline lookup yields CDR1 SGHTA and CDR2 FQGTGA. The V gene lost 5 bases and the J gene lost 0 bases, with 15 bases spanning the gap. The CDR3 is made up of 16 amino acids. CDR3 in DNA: TGTGCCAGCAGCCTCGACCCACGCGCTAGCACAGATACGCAGTATTTT. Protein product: CASSLDPRASTDTQYF.

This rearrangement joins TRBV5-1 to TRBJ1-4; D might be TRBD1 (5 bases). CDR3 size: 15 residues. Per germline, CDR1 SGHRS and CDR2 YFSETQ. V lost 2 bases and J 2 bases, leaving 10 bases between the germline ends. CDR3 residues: CASSFWDATNEKLFF. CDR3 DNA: TGCGCCAGCAGCTTTTGGGACGCCACTAATGAAAAACTGTTTTTT.

CDR3 sequence (DNA): TGTGCCAGCAGTCTCCCGAGGAGCAGTTTTGGCTACGAGCAGTACTTC. Translated, it gives CASSLPRSSFGYEQYF. The chain uses TRBV12-3 or TRBV12-4 and TRBJ2-7; no reliable D call. V lost 5 bases to trimming and J lost 3 bases, with 20 bases between them. The CDR3 totals 16 residues.

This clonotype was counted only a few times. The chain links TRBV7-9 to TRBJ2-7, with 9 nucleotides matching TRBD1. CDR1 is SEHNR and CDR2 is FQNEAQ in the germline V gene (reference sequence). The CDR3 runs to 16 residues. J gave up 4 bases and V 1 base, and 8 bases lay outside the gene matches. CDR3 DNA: TGTGCCAGCAGCTTAGTTGGGCAGGGACAGGGTTACGAGCAGTACTTC. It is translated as CASSLVGQGQGYEQYF.

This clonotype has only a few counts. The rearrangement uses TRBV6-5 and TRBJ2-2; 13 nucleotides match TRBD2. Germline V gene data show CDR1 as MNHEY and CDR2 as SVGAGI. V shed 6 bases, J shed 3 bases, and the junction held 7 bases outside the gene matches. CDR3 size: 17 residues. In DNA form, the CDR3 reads TGTGCCAGCAGCGGACTAGCGGGGGCCAGGGACACCGGGGAGCTGTTTTTT. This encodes CASSGLAGARDTGELFF.

CDR3 DNA sequence: TGTGCCAGCAGGGCTGAAGGATTTGGCAATCAGCCCCAGCATTTT. Protein sequence: CASRAEGFGNQPQHF. The gene calls are TRBV12-3 or TRBV12-4 and TRBJ1-5, with D unclear. V dropped 6 bases and J dropped 2 bases, with 14 bases sitting between them. CDR3 length equals 15 residues.

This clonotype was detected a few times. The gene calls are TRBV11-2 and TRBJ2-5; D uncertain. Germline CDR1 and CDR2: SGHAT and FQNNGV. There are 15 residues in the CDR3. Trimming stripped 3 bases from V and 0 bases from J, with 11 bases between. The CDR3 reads CASSFSDSYQETQYF. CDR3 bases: TGTGCCAGCAGCTTCTCTGACTCGTACCAAGAGACCCAGTACTTC. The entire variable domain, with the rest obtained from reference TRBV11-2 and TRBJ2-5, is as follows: EAGVAQSPRYKIIEKRQSVAFWCNPISGHATLYWYQQILGQGPKLLIQFQNNGVVDDSQLPKDRFSAERLKGVDSTLKIQPAKLEDSAVYLCASSFSDSYQETQYFGPGTRLLVL.

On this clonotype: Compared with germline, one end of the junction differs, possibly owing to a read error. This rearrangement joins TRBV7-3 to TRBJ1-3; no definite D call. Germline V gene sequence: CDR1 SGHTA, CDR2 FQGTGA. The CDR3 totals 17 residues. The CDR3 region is CASTLRQRPAGGNTIYF. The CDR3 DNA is TGTGCCAGCACCTTACGTCAAAGGCCCGCTGGTGGAAACACCATATATTTT.